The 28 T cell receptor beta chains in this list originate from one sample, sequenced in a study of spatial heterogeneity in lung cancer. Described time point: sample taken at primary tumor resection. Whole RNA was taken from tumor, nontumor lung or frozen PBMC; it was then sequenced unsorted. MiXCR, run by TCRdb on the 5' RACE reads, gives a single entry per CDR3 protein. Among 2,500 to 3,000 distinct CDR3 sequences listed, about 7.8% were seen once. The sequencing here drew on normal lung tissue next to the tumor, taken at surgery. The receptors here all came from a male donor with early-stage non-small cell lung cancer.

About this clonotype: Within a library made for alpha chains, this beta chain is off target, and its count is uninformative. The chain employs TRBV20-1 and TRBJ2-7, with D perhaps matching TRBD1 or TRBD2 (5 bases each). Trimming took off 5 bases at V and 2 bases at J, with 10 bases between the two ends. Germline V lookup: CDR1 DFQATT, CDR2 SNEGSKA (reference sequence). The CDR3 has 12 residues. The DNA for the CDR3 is TGCAGTGCTCAGGGAGACACCTACGAGCAGTACTTC. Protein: CSAQGDTYEQYF.

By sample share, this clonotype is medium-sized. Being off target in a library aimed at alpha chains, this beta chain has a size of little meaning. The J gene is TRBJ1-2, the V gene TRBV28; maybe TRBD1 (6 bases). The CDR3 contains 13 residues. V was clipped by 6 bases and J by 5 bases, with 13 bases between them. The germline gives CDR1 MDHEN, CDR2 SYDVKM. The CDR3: CASRRQAGYGYTF. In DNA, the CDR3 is TGTGCCAGCAGACGACAGGCTGGTTATGGCTACACCTTC.

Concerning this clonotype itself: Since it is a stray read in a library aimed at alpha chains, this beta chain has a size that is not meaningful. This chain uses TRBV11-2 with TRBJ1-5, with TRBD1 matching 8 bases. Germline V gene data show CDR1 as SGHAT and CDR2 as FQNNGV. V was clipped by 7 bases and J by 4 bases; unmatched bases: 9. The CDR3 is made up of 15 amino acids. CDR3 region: CASTPPGGGNQPQHF. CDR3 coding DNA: TGTGCCAGCACACCCCCAGGGGGCGGTAATCAGCCCCAGCATTTT.

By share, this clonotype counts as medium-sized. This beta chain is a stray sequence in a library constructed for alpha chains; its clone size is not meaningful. Written as DNA, the CDR3 is TGTGCCAGCAGGGTTGACAGGGTGTTCACTGAAGCTTTCTTT. The encoded protein is CASRVDRVFTEAFF. The chain links TRBV7-9 to TRBJ1-1; 7 nucleotides line up with TRBD1. The CDR3 runs 14 residues. Looked up from germline, CDR1 is SEHNR and CDR2 is FQNEAQ (reference sequence). Trimming took 6 bases from V and 4 from J; bases not matched to a gene: 8.

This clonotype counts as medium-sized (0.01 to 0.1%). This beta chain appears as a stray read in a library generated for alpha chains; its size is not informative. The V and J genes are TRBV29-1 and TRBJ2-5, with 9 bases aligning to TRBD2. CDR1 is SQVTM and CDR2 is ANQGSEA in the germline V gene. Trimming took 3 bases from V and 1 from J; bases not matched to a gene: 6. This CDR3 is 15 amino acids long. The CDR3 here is CSVDVLAGLQETQYF. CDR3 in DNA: TGCAGCGTTGATGTCCTAGCGGGGCTCCAAGAGACCCAGTACTTC.

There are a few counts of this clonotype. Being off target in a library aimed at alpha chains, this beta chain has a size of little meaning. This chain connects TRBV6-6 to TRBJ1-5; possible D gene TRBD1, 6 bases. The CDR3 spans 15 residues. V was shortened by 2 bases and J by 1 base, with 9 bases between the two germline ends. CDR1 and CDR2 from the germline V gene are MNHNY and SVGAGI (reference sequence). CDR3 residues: CASSYPGQSNQPQHF. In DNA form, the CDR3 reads TGTGCCAGCAGTTACCCTGGACAGAGCAATCAGCCCCAGCATTTT.

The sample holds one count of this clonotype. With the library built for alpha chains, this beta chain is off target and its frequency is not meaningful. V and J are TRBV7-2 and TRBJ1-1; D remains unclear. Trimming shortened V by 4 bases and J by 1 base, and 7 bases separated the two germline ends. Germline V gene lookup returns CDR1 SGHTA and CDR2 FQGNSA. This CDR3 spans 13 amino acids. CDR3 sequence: CASSSAQNTEAFF. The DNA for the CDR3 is TGTGCCAGCAGCTCGGCCCAGAACACTGAAGCTTTCTTT.

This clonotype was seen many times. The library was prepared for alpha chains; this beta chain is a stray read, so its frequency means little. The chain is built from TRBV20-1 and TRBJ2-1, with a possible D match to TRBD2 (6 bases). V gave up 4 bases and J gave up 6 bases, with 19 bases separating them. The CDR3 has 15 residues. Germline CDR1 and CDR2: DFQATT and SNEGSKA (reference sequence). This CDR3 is CSAIAGTWLGNEQFF. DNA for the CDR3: TGCAGTGCTATAGCCGGGACTTGGTTGGGCAATGAGCAGTTCTTC.

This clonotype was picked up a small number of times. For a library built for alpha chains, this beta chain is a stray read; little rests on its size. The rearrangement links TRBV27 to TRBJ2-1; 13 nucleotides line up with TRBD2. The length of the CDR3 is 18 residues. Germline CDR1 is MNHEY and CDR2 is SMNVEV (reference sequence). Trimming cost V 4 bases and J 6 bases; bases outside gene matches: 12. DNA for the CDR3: TGTGCCAGCAGTTCCGGACTAGCGGGAGTTAGAAAGACCAATGAGCAGTTCTTC. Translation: CASSSGLAGVRKTNEQFF.

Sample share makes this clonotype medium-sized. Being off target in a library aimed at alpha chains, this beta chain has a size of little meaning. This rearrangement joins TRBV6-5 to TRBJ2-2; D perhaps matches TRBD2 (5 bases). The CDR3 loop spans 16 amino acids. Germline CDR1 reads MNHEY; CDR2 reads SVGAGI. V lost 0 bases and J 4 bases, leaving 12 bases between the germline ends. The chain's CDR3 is CASSYSSSGGTGELFF. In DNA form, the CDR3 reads TGTGCCAGCAGTTACTCCTCGAGCGGAGGCACCGGGGAGCTGTTTTTT.

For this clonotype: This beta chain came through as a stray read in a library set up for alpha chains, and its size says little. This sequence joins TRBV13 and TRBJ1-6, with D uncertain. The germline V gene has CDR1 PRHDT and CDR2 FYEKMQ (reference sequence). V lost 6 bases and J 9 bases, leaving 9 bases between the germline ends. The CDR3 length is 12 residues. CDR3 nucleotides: TGTGCCAGCAGTTTACCAGGTTCACCCCTCCACTTT. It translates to CASSLPGSPLHF.

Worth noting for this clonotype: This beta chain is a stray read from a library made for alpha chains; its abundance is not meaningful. CDR3 sequence: CATLSDTQYF. CDR3 coding DNA: TGTGCCACCCTGTCAGATACGCAGTATTTT. This rearrangement joins TRBV6-5 to TRBJ2-3; D uncertain. The CDR3 totals 10 residues. With 10 bases removed from V and 4 bases from J, the gap between germline ends came to 6 bases. Germline values: CDR1 MNHEY, CDR2 SVGAGI.

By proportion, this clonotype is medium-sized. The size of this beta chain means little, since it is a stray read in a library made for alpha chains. Here the CDR3 DNA reads TGTGCCAGCAGCCAAGATAGACCCGGGACTAGCGGGAACGAGCAGTACTTC. It translates to CASSQDRPGTSGNEQYF. The chain uses TRBV4-2 and TRBJ2-7, with TRBD2 identical over 13 bases. Germline CDR1 and CDR2: LGHNA and YNFKEQ. The CDR3 totals 17 residues. With V trimmed by 0 bases and J by 5 bases, 7 bases remained unmatched.

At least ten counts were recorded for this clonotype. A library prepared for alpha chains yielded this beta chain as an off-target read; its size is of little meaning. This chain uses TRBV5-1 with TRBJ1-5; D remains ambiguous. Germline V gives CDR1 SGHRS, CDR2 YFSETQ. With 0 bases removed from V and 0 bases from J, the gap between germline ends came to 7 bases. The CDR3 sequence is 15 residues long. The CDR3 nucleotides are TGCGCCAGCAGCTTGGTGGGCGGTAGCAATCAGCCCCAGCATTTT. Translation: CASSLVGGSNQPQHF. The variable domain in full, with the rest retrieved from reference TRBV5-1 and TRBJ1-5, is KAGVTQTPRYLIKTRGQQVTLSCSPISGHRSVSWYQQTPGQGLQFLFEYFSETQRNKGNFPGRFSGRQFSNSRSEMNVSTLELGDSALYLCASSLVGGSNQPQHFGDGTRLSIL.

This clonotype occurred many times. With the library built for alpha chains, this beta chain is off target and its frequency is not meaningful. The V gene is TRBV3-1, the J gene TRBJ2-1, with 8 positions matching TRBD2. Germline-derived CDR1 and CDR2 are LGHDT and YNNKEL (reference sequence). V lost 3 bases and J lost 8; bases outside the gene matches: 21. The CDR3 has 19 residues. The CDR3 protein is CASSHLIGAGGGLTDEQFF. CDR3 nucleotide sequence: TGTGCCAGCAGCCATTTGATCGGGGCGGGAGGCGGCTTAACGGATGAGCAGTTCTTC.

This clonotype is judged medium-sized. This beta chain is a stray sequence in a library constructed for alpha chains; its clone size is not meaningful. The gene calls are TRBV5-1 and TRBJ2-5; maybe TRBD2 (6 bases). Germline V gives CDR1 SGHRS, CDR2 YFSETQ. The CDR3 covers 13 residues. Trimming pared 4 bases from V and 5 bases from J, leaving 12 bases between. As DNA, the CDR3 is TGCGCCAGCAGCCGGACTATTTGGGAGACCCAGTACTTC. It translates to CASSRTIWETQYF. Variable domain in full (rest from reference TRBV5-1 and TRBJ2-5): KAGVTQTPRYLIKTRGQQVTLSCSPISGHRSVSWYQQTPGQGLQFLFEYFSETQRNKGNFPGRFSGRQFSNSRSEMNVSTLELGDSALYLCASSRTIWETQYFGPGTRLLVL.

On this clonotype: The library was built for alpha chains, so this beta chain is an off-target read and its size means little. CDR3 bases: TGTGCCAGCAGCCGGACAGGACAACAAGAGACCCAGTACTTC. As protein: CASSRTGQQETQYF. This sequence joins TRBV7-9 and TRBJ2-5; TRBD1 matches at 7 bases. The CDR3 covers 14 residues. In germline, CDR1 is SEHNR, CDR2 FQNEAQ (reference sequence). Losses at the gene ends were 5 bases for V and 2 bases for J; bases not matched to a gene: 5.

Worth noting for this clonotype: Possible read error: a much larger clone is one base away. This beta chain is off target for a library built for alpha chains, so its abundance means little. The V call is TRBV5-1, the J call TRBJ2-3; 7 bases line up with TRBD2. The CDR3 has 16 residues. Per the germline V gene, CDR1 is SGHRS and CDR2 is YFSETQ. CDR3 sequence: CASGGRDYLRGDTQFF. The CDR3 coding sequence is TGTGCCAGCGGAGGAAGGGACTACCTTAGGGGAGATACGCAGTTTTTT.

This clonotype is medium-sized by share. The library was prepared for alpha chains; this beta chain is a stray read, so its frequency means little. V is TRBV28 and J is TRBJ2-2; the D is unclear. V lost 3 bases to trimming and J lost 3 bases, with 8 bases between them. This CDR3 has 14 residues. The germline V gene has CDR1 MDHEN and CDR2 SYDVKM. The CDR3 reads CASSLGRYTGELFF. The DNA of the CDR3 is TGTGCCAGCAGTTTGGGAAGGTACACCGGGGAGCTGTTTTTT.

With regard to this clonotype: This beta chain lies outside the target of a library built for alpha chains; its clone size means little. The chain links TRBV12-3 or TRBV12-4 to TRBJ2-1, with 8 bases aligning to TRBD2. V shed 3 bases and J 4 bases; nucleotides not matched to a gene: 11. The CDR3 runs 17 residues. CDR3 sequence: CASSFVTGGPFYNEQFF. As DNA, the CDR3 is TGTGCCAGCAGTTTCGTGACGGGGGGGCCCTTTTACAATGAGCAGTTCTTC.

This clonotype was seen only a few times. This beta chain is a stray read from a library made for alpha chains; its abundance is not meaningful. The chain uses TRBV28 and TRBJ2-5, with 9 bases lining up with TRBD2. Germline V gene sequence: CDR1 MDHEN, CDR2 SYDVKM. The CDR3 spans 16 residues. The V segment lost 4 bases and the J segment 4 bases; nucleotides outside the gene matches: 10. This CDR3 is CASSSGVAGVGETQYF. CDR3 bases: TGTGCCAGCAGTTCCGGGGTAGCGGGAGTCGGAGAGACCCAGTACTTC. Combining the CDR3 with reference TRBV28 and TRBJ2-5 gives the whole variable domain DVKVTQSSRYLVKRTGEKVFLECVQDMDHENMFWYRQDPGLGLRLIYFSYDVKMKEKGDIPEGYSVSREKKERFSLILESASTNQTSMYLCASSSGVAGVGETQYFGPGTRLLVL.

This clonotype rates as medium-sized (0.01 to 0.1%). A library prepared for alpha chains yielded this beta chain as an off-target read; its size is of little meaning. CDR3 amino acids: CASRRAISSDEQFF. The CDR3 DNA follows: TGTGCCAGCAGGCGGGCCATCAGTAGCGATGAGCAGTTCTTC. The rearrangement uses TRBV27 and TRBJ2-1; tentative D call: TRBD2 (5 bases). CDR1 is MNHEY, CDR2 SMNVEV, per germline (reference sequence). V lost 6 bases and J lost 8, with 17 bases in between. The CDR3 extends over 14 amino acids.

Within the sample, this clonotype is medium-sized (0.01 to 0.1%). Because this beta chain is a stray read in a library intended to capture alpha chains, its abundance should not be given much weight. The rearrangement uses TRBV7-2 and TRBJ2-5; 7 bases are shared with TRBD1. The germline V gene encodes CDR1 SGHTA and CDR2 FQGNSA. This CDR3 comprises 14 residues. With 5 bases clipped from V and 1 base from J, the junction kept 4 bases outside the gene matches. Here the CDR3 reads CASSLDRAQETQYF. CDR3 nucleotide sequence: TGTGCCAGCAGCCTTGACAGGGCCCAAGAGACCCAGTACTTC. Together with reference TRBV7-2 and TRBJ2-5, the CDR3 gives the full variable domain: GAGVSQSPSNKVTEKGKDVELRCDPISGHTALYWYRQSLGQGLEFLIYFQGNSAPDKSGLPSDRFSAERTGGSVSTLTIQRTQQEDSAVYLCASSLDRAQETQYFGPGTRLLVL.

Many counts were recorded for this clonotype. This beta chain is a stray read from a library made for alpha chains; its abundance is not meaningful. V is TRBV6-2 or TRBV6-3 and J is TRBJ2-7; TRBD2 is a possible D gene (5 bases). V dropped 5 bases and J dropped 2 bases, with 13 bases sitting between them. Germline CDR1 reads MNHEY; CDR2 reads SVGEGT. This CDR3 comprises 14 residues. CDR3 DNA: TGTGCCAGCAGTCGAGGTGGAGGCCCCTACGAGCAGTACTTC. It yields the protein CASSRGGGPYEQYF.

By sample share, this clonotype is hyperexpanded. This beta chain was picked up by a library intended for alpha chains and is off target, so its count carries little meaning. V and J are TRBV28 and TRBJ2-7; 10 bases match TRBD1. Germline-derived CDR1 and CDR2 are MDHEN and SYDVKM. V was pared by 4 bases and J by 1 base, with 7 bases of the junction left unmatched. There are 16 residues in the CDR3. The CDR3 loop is CASSYHRDRGSYEQYF. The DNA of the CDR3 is TGTGCCAGCAGTTACCACCGGGACAGGGGTTCCTACGAGCAGTACTTC.

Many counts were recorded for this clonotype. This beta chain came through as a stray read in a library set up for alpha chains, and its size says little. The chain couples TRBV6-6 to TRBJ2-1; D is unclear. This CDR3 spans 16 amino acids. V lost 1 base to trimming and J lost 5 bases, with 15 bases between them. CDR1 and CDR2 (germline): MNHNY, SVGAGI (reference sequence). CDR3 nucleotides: TGTGCCAGCAGTTACTTCTCGGGCAGCCCCCACAATGAGCAGTTCTTC. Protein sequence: CASSYFSGSPHNEQFF.

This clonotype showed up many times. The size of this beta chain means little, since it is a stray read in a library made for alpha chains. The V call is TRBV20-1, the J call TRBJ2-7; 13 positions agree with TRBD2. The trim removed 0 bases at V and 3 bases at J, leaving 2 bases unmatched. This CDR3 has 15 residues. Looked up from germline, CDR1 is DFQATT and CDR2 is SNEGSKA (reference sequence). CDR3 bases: TGCAGTGCTAGAGACGGGACTAGCGGGAACTACGAGCAGTACTTC. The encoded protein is CSARDGTSGNYEQYF.

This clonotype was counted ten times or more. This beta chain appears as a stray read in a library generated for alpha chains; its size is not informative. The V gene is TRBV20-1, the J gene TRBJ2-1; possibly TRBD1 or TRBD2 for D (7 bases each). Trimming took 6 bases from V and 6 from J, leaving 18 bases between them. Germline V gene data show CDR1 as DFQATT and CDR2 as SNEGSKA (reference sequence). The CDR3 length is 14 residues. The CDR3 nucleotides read TGCAGTGCCGAAGCGGGACAGCTAGTCAATGAGCAGTTCTTC. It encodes CSAEAGQLVNEQFF.